This T cell receptor beta chain was documented in a study of control samples from healthy donors and cancer patients. Sequencing used immunoSEQ multiplex PCR; TCRdb keeps in-frame clones, though not all of them. This table has 150,000 to 200,000 clones, around 87% appearing once. The CDR3 covers 11 residues. Trimming stripped 5 bases from V and 9 bases from J, with 9 bases between. CDR1 and CDR2 from the germline V gene are MNHEY and SVGAGI. This TCR came from a woman aged 45-59 years in good health. V gene TRBV6-5 combines with J gene TRBJ2-3; the D is unclear. The material sequenced was blood. For the CDR3, the DNA is TGTGCCAGCAGTACCGGGCCGACGCAGTATTTT. Amino acid sequence: CASSTGPTQYF.